Here is one T cell receptor beta chain with its context. Its matching antigen is unknown. The entry originates in a study of monozygotic twins with inflammatory bowel disease. Study-level points and caveats: Healthy twins showed more clonotype sharing with others than IBD patients, especially patients with disease activity. Separate T cell subtypes could not be resolved from one another.

Each CDR3 protein gets one entry in TCRdb, which reprocessed the 5' RACE reads and gives no DNA. The sample data list about 330,000 distinct CDR3 sequences. The CDR3 length is 11 residues. Germline V CDR1 and CDR2: LNHNV, YYDKDF (reference sequence). Sequenced sample: blood. The V and J genes are TRBV15 and TRBJ2-5. This receptor was obtained from a human donor with ulcerative colitis or Crohn's disease, or a healthy co-twin of an affected twin (not recorded which). The chain's CDR3 is CATRLGETQYF. Based on the CDR3 plus reference TRBV15 and TRBJ2-5, the full variable domain is DAMVIQNPRYQVTQFGKPVTLSCSQTLNHNVMYWYQQKSSQAPKLLFHYYDKDFNNEADTPDNFQSRRPNTSFCFLDIRSPGLGDTAMYLCATRLGETQYFGPGTRLLVL.